These 11 T cell receptor beta chains originate from one sample sequenced in a study of T cells in Graves' hyperthyroidism and ophthalmopathy (dated by TCRdb to about 2019). Libraries were made using multiplex PCR. The run used an Illumina HiSeq 2000. The TCR beta CDR3 regions were amplified from RNA transcripts. The first round of RT-PCR for the TCR CDR3 was performed with the HTBI primer set and the Qiagen OneStep RT-PCR kit. TCRdb's own reprocessing of the public reads used fastp at Q25 and MiXCR and kept productive beta chains. Identical CDR3 protein sequences are pooled into one entry, listed with their most common genes and DNA. The sample yields about 290,000 distinct CDR3 sequences; about 15% were counted once. The biggest ten clones account for about 51% of the sample. The sample taken for sequencing was blood. These receptors originate from a woman aged 55-70 years with Graves' ophthalmopathy.

The chain carries TRBV5-5 and TRBJ1-3, with D maybe TRBD1 (5 bases). The V gene's germline CDR1 is SGHKS and CDR2 YYEKEE (reference sequence). This CDR3 has 16 residues. V lost 1 base to trimming and J lost 1 base, with 12 bases between them. CDR3 protein: CASSLLADTSGNTIYF. CDR3 bases: TGTGCCAGCAGCTTGCTAGCGGACACATCTGGAAACACCATATATTTT. The full variable domain, rest sourced from reference TRBV5-5 and TRBJ1-3, is DAGVTQSPTHLIKTRGQQVTLRCSPISGHKSVSWYQQVLGQGPQFIFQYYEKEERGRGNFPDRFSARQFPNYSSELNVNALLLGDSALYLCASSLLADTSGNTIYFGEGSWLTVV.

There are a few counts of this clonotype. The chain links TRBV29-1 to TRBJ2-7; a weak D match, TRBD1 (6 bases). V was clipped by 6 bases and J by 1 base, with 16 bases between them. This CDR3 is 14 amino acids long. CDR1 and CDR2 (germline): SQVTM, ANQGSEA. In DNA form, the CDR3 reads TGCAGCGTCGGGTATAGGGGGATATCCTACGAGCAGTACTTC. Its protein product is CSVGYRGISYEQYF.

This clonotype is a singleton in its sample. A much larger clonotype is one base distant, so this may be a read error. The chain employs TRBV5-1 and TRBJ1-5; maybe TRBD1 (6 bases). This CDR3 region has 16 residues. Germline V gives CDR1 SGHRS, CDR2 YFSETQ. V gave up 8 bases and J gave up 13 bases, with 31 bases separating them. The chain's CDR3 is CASTWGAYQLGDTQHF. The CDR3 DNA is TGCGCCAGTACTTGGGGGGCGTACCAATTGGGCGATACGCAGCATTTT.

This clonotype was counted at least ten times. At one end, the junction sequence differs from germline, possibly due to a read error. The J gene is TRBJ1-1, the V gene TRBV3-1; D gene uncertain. Looked up from germline, CDR1 is LGHDT and CDR2 is YNNKEL (reference sequence). The CDR3 loop spans 13 amino acids. DNA for the CDR3: TGTGCCAGCAGCCAGATTGATCTGACTGGAGCTTTCTTT. It codes for CASSQIDLTGAFF.

Many counts were recorded for this clonotype. The chain uses TRBV29-1 and TRBJ2-3; 8 positions agree with TRBD2. V trimming: 3 bases; J trimming: 3 bases; junction bases outside the gene matches: 2. The CDR3 loop spans 13 amino acids. In germline, CDR1 is SQVTM, CDR2 ANQGSEA. CDR3 sequence (DNA): TGCAGCGTTGACAAGCGGGGGACAGATACGCAGTATTTT. It specifies CSVDKRGTDTQYF.

The chain recombines TRBV4-3 with TRBJ2-1; 8 nucleotides align to TRBD2. The CDR3 contains 18 residues. Trimming at V came to 4 bases and at J to 4 bases, leaving 15 bases not matched to a gene. Germline-derived CDR1 and CDR2 are LGHNA and YSLEER. CDR3 DNA sequence: TGCGCCAGCAGCCGGCACGCAAAAGGACGCGGGAGGTACAATGAGCAGTTCTTC. This gives the protein CASSRHAKGRGRYNEQFF.

V and J are TRBV5-1 and TRBJ1-4; tentative D call: TRBD1 (5 bases). Germline CDR1 SGHRS, CDR2 YFSETQ. Trimming took 1 base from V and 6 from J, leaving 10 bases between them. There are 14 residues in the CDR3. This CDR3 is CASSLRGGYEKLFF. The DNA for the CDR3 is TGCGCCAGCAGCTTGCGGGGGGGGTATGAAAAACTGTTTTTT. The full variable domain, rest sourced from reference TRBV5-1 and TRBJ1-4, is KAGVTQTPRYLIKTRGQQVTLSCSPISGHRSVSWYQQTPGQGLQFLFEYFSETQRNKGNFPGRFSGRQFSNSRSEMNVSTLELGDSALYLCASSLRGGYEKLFFGSGTQLSVL.

This chain joins TRBV5-4 and TRBJ1-4; TRBD1 aligns across 8 bases. The CDR3 spans 15 residues. The V gene end was trimmed by 4 bases and the J gene end by 1 base; junction bases not matched to a gene: 3. Germline V lookup: CDR1 SGHNT, CDR2 YYREEE (reference sequence). For the CDR3, the DNA is TGTGCCAGCAGCGCTGACAGGGGAACTAATGAAAAACTGTTTTTT. Its protein product is CASSADRGTNEKLFF.

V usage is TRBV25-1 and J usage is TRBJ1-2; TRBD1 might be the D (5 bases). CDR3 length: 15 residues. CDR1 and CDR2 (germline): MGHDK, SYGVNS. Trimming took 4 bases from V and 1 from J, leaving 13 bases between them. Here the CDR3 DNA reads TGTGCCAGCAGTGCCGCAGGGAGTTATAACTATGGCTACACCTTC. Residues: CASSAAGSYNYGYTF.

This clonotype came up a few times. This chain uses TRBV10-3 with TRBJ2-5, with a weak D call TRBD2 (5 bases). Between the trimmed V and J ends, which lost 3 bases and 7 bases, there was a span of 18 bases. Looked up from germline, CDR1 is ENHRY and CDR2 is SYGVKD. This CDR3 contains 15 residues. The CDR3 protein is CAISDPGGPRGTQYF. The DNA of the CDR3 is TGTGCCATCAGTGATCCGGGTGGGCCCCGGGGGACCCAGTACTTC.

At least ten counts were recorded for this clonotype. J is TRBJ1-1 and V is TRBV5-1, with D perhaps TRBD1 (6 bases). Germline CDR1 SGHRS, CDR2 YFSETQ. The CDR3 length is 15 residues. Trimming stripped 4 bases from V and 2 bases from J, with 15 bases between. The CDR3 DNA is TGCGCCAGCAGCACGGGACACGAAATTAACACTGAAGCTTTCTTT. This encodes CASSTGHEINTEAFF.